One sample yielded the 13 T cell receptor beta chains listed below, sequenced in a study of PD-L1 blockade in urothelial cancer. Time point noted: pretreatment peripheral blood. Only in-frame clones appear in the TCRdb table, and some are missing; sequencing was by immunoSEQ multiplex PCR. Of 85,000 to 90,000 clones listed, about 84% were seen once; the top ten hold around 15%. The sequencing here drew on PBMCs, taken around atezolizumab (anti-PD-L1) treatment. These receptors were taken from a man in his 60s with urothelial cancer.

The chain uses TRBV7-8 and TRBJ1-1; the match to TRBD1 covers 7 bases. V lost 4 bases and J lost 1; bases outside the gene matches: 6. CDR1 is SGHVS and CDR2 is FQNEAQ in the germline V gene. This CDR3 has 15 residues. CDR3 bases: TGTGCCAGCAGCTCCCAAGGGACAGCGAACACTGAAGCTTTCTTT. Its translation: CASSSQGTANTEAFF.

The V and J genes are TRBV19 and TRBJ2-7; D is unresolved. Germline lookup yields CDR1 LNHDA and CDR2 SQIVND (reference sequence). The CDR3 totals 11 residues. V gave up 6 bases and J gave up 1 base, with 4 bases separating them. The CDR3 here is CASRSSYEQYF. CDR3 DNA: TGTGCCAGTAGGTCTTCCTACGAGCAGTACTTC.

The chain is built from TRBV2 and TRBJ2-7; D is unresolved. The CDR3 runs 11 residues. The germline V and J ends were trimmed by 8 bases and 4 bases, with 9 bases remaining between them. The germline gives CDR1 SNHLY, CDR2 FYNNEI. DNA of the CDR3: TGTGCCAGCGCGACCGGGTACGAGCAGTACTTC. Its translation: CASATGYEQYF.

The V and J genes are TRBV7-2 and TRBJ1-1; TRBD1 might be the D (6 bases). CDR3 length equals 14 residues. The germline V gene encodes CDR1 SGHTA and CDR2 FQGNSA. Trimming stripped 5 bases from V and 8 bases from J, with 18 bases between. The CDR3 spells CASSAPRQEAEAFF. The CDR3 coding sequence is TGTGCCAGCAGCGCCCCGAGACAGGAGGCCGAAGCTTTCTTT.

The chain recombines TRBV6-1 with TRBJ2-2; D uncertain. Germline lookup yields CDR1 MNHNS and CDR2 SASEGT. The V and J ends lost 3 bases and 5 bases respectively, with 4 bases between them. CDR3 length: 12 residues. The CDR3 reads CASSDYTGELFF. CDR3 nucleotides: TGTGCCAGCAGTGATTATACCGGGGAGCTGTTTTTT.

The CDR3 here is CASSVDPGAYGYTF. CDR3 DNA: TGTGCCAGCAGCGTAGACCCGGGAGCCTATGGCTACACCTTC. The chain uses TRBV9 and TRBJ1-2; D uncertain. CDR1 SGDLS and CDR2 YYNGEE come from the germline V gene. Deletions cut 0 bases from V and 4 bases from J, with 10 bases between. The CDR3 has 14 residues.

This clone was seen a handful of times. The chain recombines TRBV2 with TRBJ2-5; no clear D. The V gene lost 2 bases and the J gene lost 2 bases, with 3 bases spanning the gap. The germline V gene has CDR1 SNHLY and CDR2 FYNNEI. The CDR3 has 12 amino acids. The chain's CDR3 is CASSEQQETQYF. Here the CDR3 DNA reads TGTGCCAGCAGTGAACAGCAAGAGACCCAGTACTTC. Looking up the rest from reference TRBV2 and TRBJ2-5 gives the full variable domain: EPEVTQTPSHQVTQMGQEVILRCVPISNHLYFYWYRQILGQKVEFLVSFYNNEISEKSEIFDDQFSVERPDGSNFTLKIRSTKLEDSAMYFCASSEQQETQYFGPGTRLLVL.

The J gene is TRBJ1-4, the V gene TRBV11-3; TRBD1 aligns across 9 bases. In germline, CDR1 is SGHNT, CDR2 YENEEA. This CDR3 spans 15 amino acids. With 5 bases clipped from V and 3 bases from J, the junction kept 4 bases outside the gene matches. The CDR3 loop is CASSIRQGANEKLFF. The CDR3 region has the DNA TGTGCCAGCAGCATTCGACAGGGGGCTAATGAAAAACTGTTTTTT.

The chain is built from TRBV7-9 and TRBJ2-7; D not certain. CDR3 size: 13 residues. Germline V gives CDR1 SEHNR, CDR2 FQNEAQ (reference sequence). Trimming pared 2 bases from V and 5 bases from J, leaving 10 bases between. This chain's CDR3 is CASSLTDIHEQYF. The CDR3 DNA follows: TGTGCCAGCAGCTTAACCGACATTCACGAGCAGTACTTC.

This rearrangement joins TRBV5-1 to TRBJ1-2, with D hard to call. The CDR3 consists of 13 residues. Germline V lookup: CDR1 SGHRS, CDR2 YFSETQ. V lost 4 bases, J lost 4 bases, and 11 bases lay in between. In nucleotides, the CDR3 is TGCGCCAGCAGCGCCCAGGAACCCTATGGCTACACCTTC. Amino acid sequence: CASSAQEPYGYTF.

The chain has TRBV7-9 and TRBJ1-2; D gene ambiguous. Germline V gene data show CDR1 as SEHNR and CDR2 as FQNEAQ (reference sequence). The CDR3 runs 14 residues. The V end was cut by 1 base, the J end by 6 bases, with 12 bases between. CDR3 bases: TGTGCCAGCAGCTTAGACTCCCCCCCGGATGGCTACACCTTC. It translates to CASSLDSPPDGYTF.

V and J are TRBV18 and TRBJ2-3; 13 bases align to TRBD2. Trimming cost V 4 bases and J 4 bases; bases outside gene matches: 17. Germline loops: CDR1 KGHSH, CDR2 LQKENI. The CDR3 runs to 20 residues. This chain's CDR3 is CASSRERIVGTSGVSDTQYF. The CDR3 DNA follows: TGTGCCAGCTCACGGGAACGGATAGTCGGGACTAGCGGGGTTTCAGATACGCAGTATTTT.

This clone was seen a single time. V gene TRBV7-3 combines with J gene TRBJ2-5, with D possibly being TRBD2 (6 bases). V was clipped by 5 bases and J by 3 bases, with 10 bases between them. CDR3 length equals 13 residues. The germline V gene has CDR1 SGHTA and CDR2 FQGTGA. The CDR3 is CASSPTSEETQYF. In DNA form, the CDR3 reads TGTGCCAGCAGCCCGACTAGTGAAGAGACCCAGTACTTC.